This entry is about one T cell receptor beta chain. Its antigen is undetermined. The protocol was immunoSEQ multiplex PCR, while the TCRdb copy is restricted to in-frame clones and leaves out a portion. Of around 110,000 clones listed, around nine tenths were seen once; the top ten hold around 5.9%. Germline loops: CDR1 SQVTM, CDR2 ANQGSEA. The CDR3 is 14 residues long. Trimming left V 7 bases short and J 0 bases short, with 14 bases between. The sample originates from a study of T cell responses to AZD1222 COVID-19 vaccine. Broader study findings: Receipt of two AZD1222 doses was followed by a rise in Spike-specific TCR breadth and depth. At baseline, seropositivity was found in only a handful of AZD1222 recipients. Donors, mostly white British, included more females; clonal diversity was possibly underestimated.

The rearrangement joins TRBV29-1 to TRBJ2-3; tentative D call: TRBD1 (6 bases). The specimen was peripheral blood, collected 28 days after the second AZD1222 dose. This clonotype was sampled from an adult who received the AZD1222 COVID-19 vaccine. The CDR3 DNA follows: TGCAGCGCCACTTACAGGGCTAGCACAGATACGCAGTATTTT. This encodes CSATYRASTDTQYF.